Detailed here is one T cell receptor beta chain. The antigen is undetermined. Vbeta (60) and Jbeta (13) primers were used in the PCR. Repertoires were generated with immunoSEQ multiplex PCR, while TCRdb's copy carries only in-frame clones and drops some. The repertoire holds about 140,000 clones, with nearly 90% as singletons. The source of the sample is a study of cytomegalovirus exposure and HLA in healthy donors. Whole-study context: The Caucasian-associated ancestry cluster held around four fifths of roughly 370 genotyped donors. Points from the study as a whole: Earlier findings revealed that most TCR beta V segments proved productive either about 90% or about 30% of the time. Trimming of TCR beta V- and J-genes showed a link, identified in a later analysis, to a missense DCLRE1C variant.

The CDR3 length is 15 residues. Trimming removed 8 bases from V and 6 bases from J; junction bases left unmatched: 8. The V gene's germline CDR1 is MDHEN and CDR2 SYDVKM. Input material: PBMCs. This chain joins TRBV28 and TRBJ2-2; 11 bases fit TRBD2. This TCR was recovered from a woman in her 40s in good health and CMV-seronegative. The CDR3 region has the DNA TGTGCCAGCGTAGCGGGAGGGCCGTCCTCCGGGGAGCTGTTTTTT. Its translation is CASVAGGPSSGELFF.